The text below deals with one T cell receptor (beta chain). Its antigen remains unknown. This may be a read error: a much more frequent sequence differs by one nucleotide. This CDR3 has 19 residues. Via MiXCR, TCRdb re-called the PCR reads, giving one row per CDR3 protein. The sample carries hundreds of thousands of distinct CDR3 sequences, 24% recorded once. These data belong to a study of molecular identifiers for immune sequencing clone quantification. Findings and caveats of the study: Detection of one spiked Jurkat cell's TCR RNA reportedly worked in 850,000 to 1,000,000 naive cells.

The TCR was taken from a human donor in good health. Some libraries in this study had Jurkat cell RNA spiked in. The rearrangement links TRBV12-3 or TRBV12-4 to TRBJ2-3, with TRBD1 as a possible D gene (6 bases). Sequenced sample: naive CD8+ T cells from blood, with Jurkat cell RNA spiked in. Subset indicated: FACS-sorted CD8+CD4-CCR7+CD45RA+ naive T cells. The CDR3 DNA reads as TGTGCCAGCAGTTTAGATAGGTCGCAGGACGGGATTAGGACAGATACGCGGTATTTT. It yields the protein CASSLDRSQDGIRTDTRYF.